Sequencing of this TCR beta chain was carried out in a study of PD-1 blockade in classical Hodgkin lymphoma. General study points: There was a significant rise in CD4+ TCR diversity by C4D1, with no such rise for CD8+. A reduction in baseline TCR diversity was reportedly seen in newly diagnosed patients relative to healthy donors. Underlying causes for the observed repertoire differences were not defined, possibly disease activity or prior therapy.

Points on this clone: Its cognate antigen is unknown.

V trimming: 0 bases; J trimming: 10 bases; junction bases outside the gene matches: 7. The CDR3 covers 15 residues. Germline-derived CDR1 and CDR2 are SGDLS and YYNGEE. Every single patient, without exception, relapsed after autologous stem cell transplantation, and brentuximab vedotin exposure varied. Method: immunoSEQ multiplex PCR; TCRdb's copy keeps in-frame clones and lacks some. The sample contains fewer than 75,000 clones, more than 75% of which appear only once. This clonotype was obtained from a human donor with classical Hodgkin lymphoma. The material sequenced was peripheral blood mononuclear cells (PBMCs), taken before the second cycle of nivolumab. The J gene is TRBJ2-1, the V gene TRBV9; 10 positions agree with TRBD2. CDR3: CASSVVLAGYEEQFF. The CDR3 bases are TGTGCCAGCAGCGTAGTACTAGCGGGGTACGAAGAGCAGTTCTTC.